This T cell receptor (beta chain) was obtained from a study of Ad26.COV2.S vaccination and SARS-CoV-2 variants. For the study at large: In the study, Ad26.COV2.S was injected intramuscularly once, or twice 56 days apart.

Sample treatment: roughly 19 received Ad26.COV2.S at low or high dose, single or two shots; about 5 received placebo; per-sample allocation not given. Each sample was drawn 63 days after the first injection (of vaccine or placebo). In the vaccine, an Ad26 vector expressed the SARS-CoV-2 spike of the Wuhan strain. Clones were read by immunoSEQ multiplex PCR, and TCRdb kept only the in-frame ones, dropping some. The repertoire holds about 440,000 clones, with around 91% as singletons. The J segment lost 4 bases and the V segment lost 1 base, leaving 5 bases of the junction unmatched. The CDR3 runs 15 residues. Germline-derived CDR1 and CDR2 are SGHKS and YYEKEE (reference sequence).

The source of this sequence is a person aged 18-60 years who received the Ad26.COV2.S COVID-19 vaccine or a placebo. The gene calls are TRBV5-5 and TRBJ1-1; the match to TRBD1 covers 9 bases. Sample: peripheral blood, taken in a trial of Ad26.COV2.S vaccine versus placebo. This CDR3 reads CASSLMTGGITEAFF. CDR3 in DNA: TGTGCCAGCAGCTTGATGACAGGGGGTATCACTGAAGCTTTCTTT.